The 27 T cell receptor beta chains given below trace back to one sample, sequenced in a study of cytomegalovirus exposure and HLA in healthy donors. Method: immunoSEQ multiplex PCR; TCRdb's copy keeps in-frame clones and lacks some. Found here are 150,000 to 200,000 clones, 85% of them singletons; the top ten hold about 2.3%. Material: PBMCs. The receptors here all came from a man aged 30 to 45 in good health and CMV-seropositive.

The chain is built from TRBV19 and TRBJ2-2; no clear D. Germline CDR1 is LNHDA and CDR2 is SQIVND (reference sequence). This CDR3 spans 11 amino acids. V was clipped by 5 bases and J by 8 bases, with 6 bases between them. The CDR3 sequence: CASSSGGELFF. In nucleotides, the CDR3 is TGTGCCAGTAGTTCCGGGGGGGAGCTGTTTTTT.

V is TRBV12-5 and J is TRBJ2-6, with a tentative D call TRBD1 (6 bases). The CDR3 spans 16 residues. V was trimmed by 4 bases and J by 0 bases, leaving 10 bases between them. Germline assignment: CDR1 LGHNT and CDR2 FRNRAP. CDR3 DNA sequence: TGTGCTAGTGGTTATGAAGGGGGCTCTGGGGCCAACGTCCTGACTTTC. Its translation is CASGYEGGSGANVLTF.

Ten or more counts support this clone. V usage is TRBV27 and J usage is TRBJ2-3, with D possibly being TRBD2 (7 bases). The CDR3 runs 16 residues. Trimming took 6 bases from V and 0 from J, leaving 16 bases between them. The germline CDR1 and CDR2 sequences are MNHEY and SMNVEV (reference sequence). The CDR3 spells CASRPGGTASTDTQYF. CDR3 bases: TGTGCCAGCAGACCGGGGGGCACGGCTAGCACAGATACGCAGTATTTT.

The chain has TRBV19 and TRBJ2-2; 8 bases are shared with TRBD2. The CDR3 covers 17 residues. Per the germline V gene, CDR1 is LNHDA and CDR2 is SQIVND (reference sequence). V lost 3 bases and J lost 4; bases outside the gene matches: 10. The CDR3 nucleotides read TGTGCCAGTAGTATCGGGGTAGCGGGGCTTCGCACCGGGGAGCTGTTTTTT. This gives the protein CASSIGVAGLRTGELFF.

The chain recombines TRBV5-1 with TRBJ2-1; D possibly corresponds to TRBD2 (5 bases). Germline assignment: CDR1 SGHRS and CDR2 YFSETQ. V lost 0 bases and J lost 1, with 8 bases in between. CDR3 length: 15 amino acids. The CDR3 DNA reads as TGCGCCAGCAGCTTGGGAGGGTTATCCTACAATGAGCAGTTCTTC. Its protein is CASSLGGLSYNEQFF.

The J gene is TRBJ1-2, the V gene TRBV19, with D maybe TRBD1 (6 bases). CDR1 and CDR2 (germline): LNHDA, SQIVND (reference sequence). Trimming stripped 5 bases from V and 4 bases from J, with 11 bases between. This CDR3 contains 13 residues. CDR3 nucleotides: TGTGCCAGTAGTCCAGAGGACAGCTATGGCTACACCTTC. It is translated as CASSPEDSYGYTF. Supplemented by reference TRBV19 and TRBJ1-2, the full variable domain reads DGGITQSPKYLFRKEGQNVTLSCEQNLNHDAMYWYRQDPGQGLRLIYYSQIVNDFQKGDIAEGYSVSREKKESFPLTVTSAQKNPTAFYLCASSPEDSYGYTFGSGTRLTVV.

V and J are TRBV5-1 and TRBJ2-7, with a possible D match to TRBD2 (7 bases). The CDR3 totals 13 residues. Trimming removed 3 bases at V and 5 bases at J, with 12 bases between. Per the germline V gene, CDR1 is SGHRS and CDR2 is YFSETQ. The CDR3 nucleotides are TGCGCCAGCAGCTGGGGAGGGGGTAACGAGCAGTACTTC. Translated, it gives CASSWGGGNEQYF.

The V gene is TRBV9, the J gene TRBJ2-5; D is uncertain. Trimming removed 0 bases at V and 1 base at J, with 10 bases between. This CDR3 has 15 amino acids. Germline CDR1 is SGDLS and CDR2 is YYNGEE. The CDR3 DNA sequence: TGTGCCAGCAGCGTAGCCATACAGACCCAAGAGACCCAGTACTTC. It codes for CASSVAIQTQETQYF.

V usage is TRBV7-9 and J usage is TRBJ2-1; maybe TRBD2 (6 bases). V shed 4 bases and J shed 3 bases, with 10 bases lying between them. The CDR3 totals 14 residues. In germline, CDR1 is SEHNR, CDR2 FQNEAQ (reference sequence). CDR3 in amino acids: CASSSSGSYNEQFF. The DNA for the CDR3 is TGTGCCAGCAGCTCATCCGGGAGCTACAATGAGCAGTTCTTC.

This chain links TRBV5-1 with TRBJ2-3; TRBD2 agrees at 12 bases. The CDR3 spans 18 residues. In germline, CDR1 is SGHRS, CDR2 YFSETQ. The junction had 7 bases not matched to a gene; V was cut back by 0 bases and J by 2 bases. The CDR3 DNA follows: TGCGCCAGCAGCTTGGCCCGGACTAGCGGGGAGATCACAGATACGCAGTATTTT. Protein sequence: CASSLARTSGEITDTQYF.

The chain uses TRBV14 and TRBJ1-1; D gene unclear. The germline V gene encodes CDR1 SGHDN and CDR2 FVKESK. This CDR3 region has 13 residues. V lost 0 bases and J 4 bases, leaving 6 bases between the germline ends. The CDR3 region has the DNA TGTGCCAGCAGCCAAGACAGGTCCACTGAAGCTTTCTTT. Amino acids: CASSQDRSTEAFF.

The chain links TRBV7-9 to TRBJ1-2; TRBD1 aligns across 8 bases. Losses at the gene ends were 8 bases for V and 8 bases for J; bases not matched to a gene: 13. This CDR3 comprises 14 residues. CDR1 is SEHNR, CDR2 FQNEAQ, per germline (reference sequence). This CDR3 is CASVPSGGGLGYTF. Written as DNA, the CDR3 is TGTGCCAGCGTACCGTCAGGGGGCGGTCTAGGCTACACCTTC.

This chain uses TRBV10-1 with TRBJ2-2; D possibly corresponds to TRBD2 (5 bases). The CDR3 runs to 15 residues. The ends were cut back, 3 bases at V and 6 bases at J, with 14 bases in the middle. Germline-derived CDR1 and CDR2 are WNHNN and SYGVQD (reference sequence). The CDR3 region has the DNA TGCGCCAGCAGTGAAGAGGGCGGATTAGCCGGGGAGCTGTTTTTT. This codes for CASSEEGGLAGELFF.

The CDR3 sequence is CASQAGGNQPQHF. CDR3 bases: TGTGCCAGCCAGGCAGGGGGGAATCAGCCCCAGCATTTT. V and J are TRBV6-5 and TRBJ1-5; 7 positions match TRBD1. V was pared by 8 bases and J by 4 bases, with 5 bases of the junction left unmatched. This CDR3 has 13 amino acids. Germline V gives CDR1 MNHEY, CDR2 SVGAGI.

The CDR3 protein is CASSYSISQGREKLFF. As DNA, the CDR3 is TGTGCCAGCAGTTACTCGATAAGTCAGGGGCGGGAAAAACTGTTTTTT. The chain combines TRBV6-5 with TRBJ1-4, with D possibly being TRBD1 (6 bases). V lost 0 bases to trimming and J lost 8 bases, with 16 bases between them. The CDR3 runs 16 residues. Germline assignment: CDR1 MNHEY and CDR2 SVGAGI.

As DNA, the CDR3 is TGTGCCAGCAGTTACGGACTAGCAGACTTTCAAGAGACCCAGTACTTC. Protein sequence: CASSYGLADFQETQYF. The chain is built from TRBV7-2 and TRBJ2-5, with TRBD2 matching over 8 bases. Germline V lookup: CDR1 SGHTA, CDR2 FQGNSA. Trimming took 6 bases from V and 2 from J; bases not matched to a gene: 11. The CDR3 runs 16 residues.

The rearrangement joins TRBV4-1 to TRBJ1-2; 7 nucleotides align to TRBD1. Per germline, CDR1 MGHRA and CDR2 YSYEKL. This CDR3 region has 19 residues. Trimming removed 1 base from V and 0 bases from J; junction bases left unmatched: 14. For the CDR3, the DNA is TGCGCCAGCAGCCAAGGGGCGAGACAGGGATATAAGTCTAACTATGGCTACACCTTC. This encodes CASSQGARQGYKSNYGYTF.

The gene calls are TRBV11-2 and TRBJ2-5, with a tentative D call TRBD1 (5 bases). The CDR3 has 11 amino acids. V was trimmed by 7 bases and J by 5 bases, leaving 8 bases between them. CDR1 is SGHAT and CDR2 is FQNNGV in the germline V gene. CDR3 residues: CASKGNETQYF. The CDR3 DNA sequence: TGTGCCAGCAAGGGGAACGAGACCCAGTACTTC.

This chain joins TRBV7-2 and TRBJ2-7; D gene ambiguous. CDR1 is SGHTA, CDR2 FQGNSA, per germline. The CDR3 has 16 amino acids. V was clipped by 5 bases and J by 3 bases, with 20 bases between them. The CDR3 reads CASSDDSKTAVYEQYF. The CDR3 nucleotides read TGTGCCAGCAGCGACGACTCGAAAACGGCGGTCTACGAGCAGTACTTC.

The rearrangement joins TRBV9 to TRBJ2-7, with D perhaps matching TRBD2 (6 bases). The V end lost 4 bases, the J end lost 0 bases, and 11 bases lay between the germline ends. This CDR3 spans 14 amino acids. Germline CDR1 SGDLS, CDR2 YYNGEE. The CDR3 DNA sequence: TGTGCCAGCAGCCCACCCGGGAGCTCCTACGAGCAGTACTTC. Residues: CASSPPGSSYEQYF.

The gene calls are TRBV4-3 and TRBJ1-1; 9 bases match TRBD1. The CDR3 totals 16 residues. Germline-derived CDR1 and CDR2 are LGHNA and YSLEER. Trimming at V came to 1 base and at J to 6 bases, leaving 9 bases not matched to a gene. CDR3 nucleotides: TGCGCCAGCAGCCAAGTTGTGGACAGGGGAAGGGCTGAAGCTTTCTTT. Its translation is CASSQVVDRGRAEAFF.

This clone has a handful of counts. The V call is TRBV4-3, the J call TRBJ1-6, with D perhaps TRBD1 (5 bases). Looked up from germline, CDR1 is LGHNA and CDR2 is YSLEER. The CDR3 loop spans 15 amino acids. Between the trimmed V and J ends, which lost 0 bases and 12 bases, there was a span of 15 bases. The CDR3 region is CASSQDSTAWGPLHF. The CDR3 DNA reads TGCGCCAGCAGCCAAGATTCGACAGCCTGGGGACCCCTCCACTTT.

The chain links TRBV2 to TRBJ1-1; 7 nucleotides match TRBD1. This CDR3 region has 14 residues. With V trimmed by 5 bases and J by 1 base, 4 bases remained unmatched. Per the germline V gene, CDR1 is SNHLY and CDR2 is FYNNEI. DNA of the CDR3: TGTGCCAGCAGTCTGACAGGGACGAACACTGAAGCTTTCTTT. Its translation is CASSLTGTNTEAFF. The variable domain in full, with the rest retrieved from reference TRBV2 and TRBJ1-1, is EPEVTQTPSHQVTQMGQEVILRCVPISNHLYFYWYRQILGQKVEFLVSFYNNEISEKSEIFDDQFSVERPDGSNFTLKIRSTKLEDSAMYFCASSLTGTNTEAFFGQGTRLTVV.

This clone was picked up a small number of times. V and J are TRBV11-1 and TRBJ2-3; TRBD1 is a possible D gene (5 bases). The CDR3 length is 13 residues. Germline values: CDR1 SGHAT, CDR2 FQDESV (reference sequence). V dropped 5 bases and J dropped 0 bases, with 6 bases sitting between them. CDR3 coding DNA: TGTGCCAGCAGCCAGGGAAGCACAGATACGCAGTATTTT. Protein sequence: CASSQGSTDTQYF.

The rearrangement joins TRBV9 to TRBJ2-3, with a possible D match to TRBD2 (7 bases). The germline CDR1 and CDR2 sequences are SGDLS and YYNGEE. This CDR3 contains 13 residues. Trimming removed 6 bases from V and 4 bases from J, with 12 bases in between. CDR3 region: CASTPGGADTQYF. The CDR3 coding sequence is TGTGCCAGCACCCCGGGGGGCGCAGATACGCAGTATTTT.

The rearrangement joins TRBV9 to TRBJ1-2; TRBD1 agrees at 8 bases. The CDR3 contains 17 residues. V trimming: 7 bases; J trimming: 4 bases; junction bases outside the gene matches: 18. Germline assignment: CDR1 SGDLS and CDR2 YYNGEE. CDR3 nucleotide sequence: TGTGCCAGCTCACTCCGGGGGGTCCAACAGGGGGTCTATGGCTACACCTTC. This sequence encodes CASSLRGVQQGVYGYTF. Filled out from reference TRBV9 and TRBJ1-2, the complete variable domain reads DSGVTQTPKHLITATGQRVTLRCSPRSGDLSVYWYQQSLDQGLQFLIQYYNGEERAKGNILERFSAQQFPDLHSELNLSSLELGDSALYFCASSLRGVQQGVYGYTFGSGTRLTVV.

The genes are TRBV5-1 and TRBJ1-4; 9 bases line up with TRBD1. This CDR3 has 15 amino acids. The V and J ends lost 5 bases and 7 bases, in that order; junction bases with no gene match: 9. The germline V gene encodes CDR1 SGHRS and CDR2 YFSETQ. CDR3 in amino acids: CASRGTGFSGEKLFF. The CDR3 bases are TGCGCCAGCAGAGGGACAGGGTTTAGTGGTGAAAAACTGTTTTTT. Filled out from reference TRBV5-1 and TRBJ1-4, the complete variable domain reads KAGVTQTPRYLIKTRGQQVTLSCSPISGHRSVSWYQQTPGQGLQFLFEYFSETQRNKGNFPGRFSGRQFSNSRSEMNVSTLELGDSALYLCASRGTGFSGEKLFFGSGTQLSVL.